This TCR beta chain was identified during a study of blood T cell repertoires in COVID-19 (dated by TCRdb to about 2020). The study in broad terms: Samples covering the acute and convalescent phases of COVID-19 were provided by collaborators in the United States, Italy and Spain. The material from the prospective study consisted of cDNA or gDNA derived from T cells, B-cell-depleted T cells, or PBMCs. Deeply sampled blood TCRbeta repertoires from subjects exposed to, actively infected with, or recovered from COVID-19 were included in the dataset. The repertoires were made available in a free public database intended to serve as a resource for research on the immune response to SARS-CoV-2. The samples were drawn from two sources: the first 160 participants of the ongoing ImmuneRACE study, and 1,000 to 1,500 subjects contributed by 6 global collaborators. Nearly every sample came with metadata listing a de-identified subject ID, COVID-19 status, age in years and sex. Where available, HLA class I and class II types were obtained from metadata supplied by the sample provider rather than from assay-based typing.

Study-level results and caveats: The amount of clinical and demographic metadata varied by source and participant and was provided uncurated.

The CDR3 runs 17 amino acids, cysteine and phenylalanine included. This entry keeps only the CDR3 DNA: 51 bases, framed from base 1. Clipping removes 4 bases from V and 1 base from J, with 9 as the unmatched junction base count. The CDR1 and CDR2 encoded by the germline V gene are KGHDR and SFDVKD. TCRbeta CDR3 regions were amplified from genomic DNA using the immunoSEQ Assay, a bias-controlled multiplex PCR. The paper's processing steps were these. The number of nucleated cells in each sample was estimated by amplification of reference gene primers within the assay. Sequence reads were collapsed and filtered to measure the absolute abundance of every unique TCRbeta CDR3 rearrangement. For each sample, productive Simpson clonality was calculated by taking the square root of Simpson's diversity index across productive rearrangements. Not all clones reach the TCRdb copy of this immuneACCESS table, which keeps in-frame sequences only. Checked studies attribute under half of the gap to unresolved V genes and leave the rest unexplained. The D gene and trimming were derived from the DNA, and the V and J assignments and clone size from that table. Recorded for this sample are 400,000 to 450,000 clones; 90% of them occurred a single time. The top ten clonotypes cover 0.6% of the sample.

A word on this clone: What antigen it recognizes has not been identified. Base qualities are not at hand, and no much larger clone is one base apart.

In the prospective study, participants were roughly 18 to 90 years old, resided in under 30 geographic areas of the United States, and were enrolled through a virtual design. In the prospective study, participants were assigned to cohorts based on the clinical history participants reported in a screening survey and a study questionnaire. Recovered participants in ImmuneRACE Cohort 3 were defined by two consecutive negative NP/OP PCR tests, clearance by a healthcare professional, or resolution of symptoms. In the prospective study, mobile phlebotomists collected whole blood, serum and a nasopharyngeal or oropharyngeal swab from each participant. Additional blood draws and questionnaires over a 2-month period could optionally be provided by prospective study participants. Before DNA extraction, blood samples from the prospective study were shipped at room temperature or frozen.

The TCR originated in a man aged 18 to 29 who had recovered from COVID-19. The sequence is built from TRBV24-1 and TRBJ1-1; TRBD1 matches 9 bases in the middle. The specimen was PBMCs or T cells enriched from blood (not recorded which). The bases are TGTGCCACCAGTGACTCCGGGACAGGGCACGGGAACACTGAAGCTTTCTTT. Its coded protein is CATSDSGTGHGNTEAFF.